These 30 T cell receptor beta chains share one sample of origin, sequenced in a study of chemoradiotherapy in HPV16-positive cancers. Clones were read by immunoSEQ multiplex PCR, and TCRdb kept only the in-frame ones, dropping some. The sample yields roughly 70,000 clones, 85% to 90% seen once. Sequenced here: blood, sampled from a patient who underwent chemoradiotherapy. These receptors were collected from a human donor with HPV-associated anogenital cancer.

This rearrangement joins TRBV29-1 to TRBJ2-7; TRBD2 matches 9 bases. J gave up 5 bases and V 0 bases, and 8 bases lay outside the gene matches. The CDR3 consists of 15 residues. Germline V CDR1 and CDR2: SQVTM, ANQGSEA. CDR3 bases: TGCAGCGTTGAAGAGCGGGAGGGCCTGAGGAACGAGCAGTACTTC. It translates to CSVEEREGLRNEQYF.

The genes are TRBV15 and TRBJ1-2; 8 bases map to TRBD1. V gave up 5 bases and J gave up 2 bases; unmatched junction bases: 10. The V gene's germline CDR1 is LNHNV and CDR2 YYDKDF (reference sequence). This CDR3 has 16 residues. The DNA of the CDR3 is TGTGCCACCAGCTCCCGACAGGGGAGTCTGAACTATGGCTACACCTTC. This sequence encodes CATSSRQGSLNYGYTF.

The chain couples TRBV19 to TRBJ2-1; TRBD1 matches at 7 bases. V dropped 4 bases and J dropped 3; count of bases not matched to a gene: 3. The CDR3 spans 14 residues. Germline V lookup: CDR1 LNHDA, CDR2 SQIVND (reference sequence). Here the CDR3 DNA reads TGTGCCAGTAGTAAAGGGGGCGACTACAATGAGCAGTTCTTC. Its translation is CASSKGGDYNEQFF.

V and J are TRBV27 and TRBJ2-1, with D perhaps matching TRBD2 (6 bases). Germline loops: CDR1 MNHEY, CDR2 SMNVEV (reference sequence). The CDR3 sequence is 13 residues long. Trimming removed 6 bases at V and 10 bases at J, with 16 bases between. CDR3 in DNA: TGTGCCAGCAGCACCGGGACTTCAATCGAGCAGTTCTTC. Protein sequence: CASSTGTSIEQFF.

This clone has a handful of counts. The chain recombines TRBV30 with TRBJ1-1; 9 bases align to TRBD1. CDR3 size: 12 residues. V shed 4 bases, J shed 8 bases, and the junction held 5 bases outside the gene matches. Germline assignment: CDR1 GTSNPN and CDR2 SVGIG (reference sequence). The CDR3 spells CAWNRGLGEAFF. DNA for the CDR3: TGTGCCTGGAACAGGGGGCTCGGGGAAGCTTTCTTT.

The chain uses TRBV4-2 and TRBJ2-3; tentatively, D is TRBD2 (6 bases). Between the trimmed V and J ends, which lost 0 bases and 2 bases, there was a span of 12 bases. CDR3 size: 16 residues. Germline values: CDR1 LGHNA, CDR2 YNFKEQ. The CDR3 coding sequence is TGTGCCAGCAGCCAAGATCGCGGGGCGGACACAGATACGCAGTATTTT. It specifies CASSQDRGADTDTQYF.

CDR3 in amino acids: CASSSHGGDYGYTF. The CDR3 nucleotides read TGTGCCAGCAGCTCCCATGGGGGGGACTATGGCTACACCTTC. This chain links TRBV5-5 with TRBJ1-2, with a possible D match to TRBD1 (5 bases). The length of the CDR3 is 14 residues. Trimming took 3 bases from V and 3 from J, leaving 12 bases between them. The germline V gene has CDR1 SGHKS and CDR2 YYEKEE (reference sequence).

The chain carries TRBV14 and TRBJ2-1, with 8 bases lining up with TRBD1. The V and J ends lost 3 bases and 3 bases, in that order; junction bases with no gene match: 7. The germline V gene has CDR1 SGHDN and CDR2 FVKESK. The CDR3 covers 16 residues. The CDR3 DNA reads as TGTGCCAGCAGCCAGGAGACAGGGGCCTTCTACAATGAGCAGTTCTTC. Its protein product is CASSQETGAFYNEQFF.

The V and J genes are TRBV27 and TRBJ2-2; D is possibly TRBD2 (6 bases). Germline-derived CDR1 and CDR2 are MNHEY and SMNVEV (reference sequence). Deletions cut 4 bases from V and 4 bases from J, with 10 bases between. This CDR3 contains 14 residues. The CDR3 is CASSYGGGTGELFF. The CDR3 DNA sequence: TGTGCCAGCAGTTACGGGGGAGGCACCGGGGAGCTGTTTTTT.

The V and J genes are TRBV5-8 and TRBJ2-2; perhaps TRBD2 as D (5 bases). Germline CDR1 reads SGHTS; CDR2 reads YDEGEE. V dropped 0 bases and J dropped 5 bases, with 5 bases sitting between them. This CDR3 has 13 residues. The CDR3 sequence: CASSLGGTGELFF. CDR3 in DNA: TGTGCCAGCAGCTTGGGAGGGACCGGGGAGCTGTTTTTT.

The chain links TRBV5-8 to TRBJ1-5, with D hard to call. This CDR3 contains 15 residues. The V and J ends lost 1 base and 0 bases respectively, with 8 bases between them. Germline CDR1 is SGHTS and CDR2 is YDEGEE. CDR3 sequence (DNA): TGTGCCAGCAGCTTGAATGGGAATAGCAATCAGCCCCAGCATTTT. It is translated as CASSLNGNSNQPQHF.

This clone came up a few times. The CDR3 bases are TGTGCCAGTAGTAGTTCGGACAGGGGGCACGAGCAGTACTTC. Its protein product is CASSSSDRGHEQYF. The rearrangement joins TRBV19 to TRBJ2-7; 11 bases map to TRBD1. This CDR3 has 14 residues. Germline CDR1 is LNHDA and CDR2 is SQIVND (reference sequence). The V and J ends lost 4 bases and 5 bases, in that order; junction bases with no gene match: 4.

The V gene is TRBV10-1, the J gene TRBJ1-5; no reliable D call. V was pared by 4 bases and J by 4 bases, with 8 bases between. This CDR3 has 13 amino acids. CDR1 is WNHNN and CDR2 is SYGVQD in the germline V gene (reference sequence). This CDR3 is CASSAQVNQPQHF. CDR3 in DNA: TGCGCCAGCAGTGCTCAGGTTAATCAGCCCCAGCATTTT.

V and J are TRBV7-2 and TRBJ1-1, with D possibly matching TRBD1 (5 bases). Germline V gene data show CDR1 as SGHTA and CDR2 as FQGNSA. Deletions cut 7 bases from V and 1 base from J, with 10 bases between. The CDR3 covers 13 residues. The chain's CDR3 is CASTSQGNTEAFF. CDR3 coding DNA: TGTGCCAGCACCTCCCAGGGGAACACTGAAGCTTTCTTT. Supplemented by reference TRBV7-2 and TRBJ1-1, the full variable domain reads GAGVSQSPSNKVTEKGKDVELRCDPISGHTALYWYRQSLGQGLEFLIYFQGNSAPDKSGLPSDRFSAERTGGSVSTLTIQRTQQEDSAVYLCASTSQGNTEAFFGQGTRLTVV.

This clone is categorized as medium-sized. The CDR3 coding sequence is TGTGCCAGCATGGTGGTGTTGGGGGAGCAGTACTTC. Translating it yields CASMVVLGEQYF. The J gene is TRBJ2-7, the V gene TRBV2; no definite D call. The CDR3 is made up of 12 amino acids. With 7 bases removed from V and 7 bases from J, the gap between germline ends came to 14 bases. Germline loops: CDR1 SNHLY, CDR2 FYNNEI. Drawing the rest from reference TRBV2 and TRBJ2-7, the complete variable domain is EPEVTQTPSHQVTQMGQEVILRCVPISNHLYFYWYRQILGQKVEFLVSFYNNEISEKSEIFDDQFSVERPDGSNFTLKIRSTKLEDSAMYFCASMVVLGEQYFGPGTRLTVT.

CDR3 sequence reads: CAISESRGLRETQYF. CDR3 sequence (DNA): TGTGCCATCAGTGAGTCGAGGGGACTAAGAGAGACCCAGTACTTC. V usage is TRBV10-3 and J usage is TRBJ2-5; 7 nucleotides line up with TRBD2. The ends lost 0 bases at V and 4 bases at J; junction bases unmatched: 5. Germline values: CDR1 ENHRY, CDR2 SYGVKD. The CDR3 spans 15 residues.

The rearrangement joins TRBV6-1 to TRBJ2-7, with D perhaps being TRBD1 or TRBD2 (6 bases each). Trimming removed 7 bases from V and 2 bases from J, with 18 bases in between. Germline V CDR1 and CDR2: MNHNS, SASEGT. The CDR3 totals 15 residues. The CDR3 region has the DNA TGTGCCAGCAAATCAGAAGGGGGGCCAGCCTACGAGCAGTACTTC. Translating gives CASKSEGGPAYEQYF.

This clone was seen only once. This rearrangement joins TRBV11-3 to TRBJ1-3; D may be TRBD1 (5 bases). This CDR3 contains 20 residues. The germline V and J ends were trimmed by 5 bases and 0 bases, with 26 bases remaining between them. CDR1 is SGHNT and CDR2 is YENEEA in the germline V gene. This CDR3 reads CASSLLPGPTVGDSGNTIYF. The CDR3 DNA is TGTGCCAGCAGCCTTTTACCGGGACCGACGGTAGGGGACTCTGGAAACACCATATATTTT.

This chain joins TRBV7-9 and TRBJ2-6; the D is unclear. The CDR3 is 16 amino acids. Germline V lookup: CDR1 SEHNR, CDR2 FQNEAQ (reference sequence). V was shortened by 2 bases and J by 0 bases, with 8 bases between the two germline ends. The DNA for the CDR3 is TGTGCCAGCAGCTTACTCTCGGCCTCTGGGGCCAACGTCCTGACTTTC. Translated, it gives CASSLLSASGANVLTF.

The CDR3 protein is CASSPRGGRNTEAFF. The CDR3 region has the DNA TGTGCCAGCAGCCCCCGCGGGGGGAGGAACACTGAAGCTTTCTTT. The chain carries TRBV9 and TRBJ1-1, with D maybe TRBD1 (5 bases). The germline V gene has CDR1 SGDLS and CDR2 YYNGEE. V lost 4 bases to trimming and J lost 1 base, with 14 bases between them. This CDR3 contains 15 residues.

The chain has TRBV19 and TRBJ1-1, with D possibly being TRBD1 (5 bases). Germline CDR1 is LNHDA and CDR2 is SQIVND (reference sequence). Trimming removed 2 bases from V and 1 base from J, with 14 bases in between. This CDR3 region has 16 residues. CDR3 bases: TGTGCCAGTAGTATACCCTCCGGGACGGGGAACACTGAAGCTTTCTTT. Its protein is CASSIPSGTGNTEAFF.

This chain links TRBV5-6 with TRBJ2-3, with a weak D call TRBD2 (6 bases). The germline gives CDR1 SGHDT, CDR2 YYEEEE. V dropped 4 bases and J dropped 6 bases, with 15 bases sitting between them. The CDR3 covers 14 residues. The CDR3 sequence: CASSPRGRRDTQYF. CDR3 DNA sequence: TGTGCCAGCAGCCCAAGAGGGAGGCGCGATACGCAGTATTTT. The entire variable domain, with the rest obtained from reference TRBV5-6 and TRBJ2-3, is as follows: DAGVTQSPTHLIKTRGQQVTLRCSPKSGHDTVSWYQQALGQGPQFIFQYYEEEERQRGNFPDRFSGHQFPNYSSELNVNALLLGDSALYLCASSPRGRRDTQYFGPGTRLTVL.

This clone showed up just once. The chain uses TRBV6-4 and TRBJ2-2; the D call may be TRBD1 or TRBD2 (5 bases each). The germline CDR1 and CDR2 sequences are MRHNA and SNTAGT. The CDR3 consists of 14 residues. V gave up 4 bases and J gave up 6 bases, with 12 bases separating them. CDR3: CASSVVRGAGELFF. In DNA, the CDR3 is TGTGCCAGCAGTGTAGTAAGGGGAGCCGGGGAGCTGTTTTTT.

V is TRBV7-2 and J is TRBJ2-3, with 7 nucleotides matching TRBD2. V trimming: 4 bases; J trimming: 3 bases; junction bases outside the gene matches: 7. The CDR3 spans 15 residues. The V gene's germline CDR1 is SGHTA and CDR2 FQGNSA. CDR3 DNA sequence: TGTGCCAGCAGCTCAAGCGGCGGGGGTACAGATACGCAGTATTTT. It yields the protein CASSSSGGGTDTQYF.

The CDR3: CSVLNLTGRYEQYF. The CDR3 DNA reads TGCAGCGTCCTAAACCTGACAGGGAGGTACGAGCAGTACTTC. The V and J genes are TRBV29-1 and TRBJ2-7; tentative D call: TRBD1 (7 bases). CDR1 and CDR2 from the germline V gene are SQVTM and ANQGSEA. This CDR3 has 14 residues. With 6 bases removed from V and 4 bases from J, the gap between germline ends came to 19 bases.

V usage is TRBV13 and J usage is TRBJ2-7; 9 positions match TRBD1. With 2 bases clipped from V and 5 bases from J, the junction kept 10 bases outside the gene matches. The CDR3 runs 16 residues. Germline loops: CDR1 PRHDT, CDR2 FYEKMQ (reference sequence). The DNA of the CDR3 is TGTGCCAGCAGCTTAAAGTACGGGACAGGGTTCCACGAGCAGTACTTC. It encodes CASSLKYGTGFHEQYF.

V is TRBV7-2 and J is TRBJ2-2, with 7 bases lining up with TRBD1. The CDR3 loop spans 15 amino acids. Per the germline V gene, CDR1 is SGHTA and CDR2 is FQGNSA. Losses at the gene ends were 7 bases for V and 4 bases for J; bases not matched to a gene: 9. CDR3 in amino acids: CASKSNRGSTGELFF. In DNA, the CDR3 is TGTGCCAGCAAATCTAACAGGGGTAGCACCGGGGAGCTGTTTTTT.

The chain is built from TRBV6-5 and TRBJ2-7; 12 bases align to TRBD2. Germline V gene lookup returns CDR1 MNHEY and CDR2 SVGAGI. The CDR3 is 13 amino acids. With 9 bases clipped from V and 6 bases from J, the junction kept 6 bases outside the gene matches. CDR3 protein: CASRLAGVREQYF. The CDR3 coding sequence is TGTGCCAGTCGACTAGCGGGAGTCCGCGAGCAGTACTTC.

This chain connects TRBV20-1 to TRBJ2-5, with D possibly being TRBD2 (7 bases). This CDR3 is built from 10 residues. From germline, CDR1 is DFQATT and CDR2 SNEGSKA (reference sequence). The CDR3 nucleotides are TGCGGGGGGGCCCGAGAGACCCAGTACTTC. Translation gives CGGARETQYF.

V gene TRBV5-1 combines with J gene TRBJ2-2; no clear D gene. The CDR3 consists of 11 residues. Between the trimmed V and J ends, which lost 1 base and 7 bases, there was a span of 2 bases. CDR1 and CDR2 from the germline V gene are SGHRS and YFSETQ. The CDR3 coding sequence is TGCGCCAGCAGCTTGCACGGGGAGCTGTTTTTT. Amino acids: CASSLHGELFF.